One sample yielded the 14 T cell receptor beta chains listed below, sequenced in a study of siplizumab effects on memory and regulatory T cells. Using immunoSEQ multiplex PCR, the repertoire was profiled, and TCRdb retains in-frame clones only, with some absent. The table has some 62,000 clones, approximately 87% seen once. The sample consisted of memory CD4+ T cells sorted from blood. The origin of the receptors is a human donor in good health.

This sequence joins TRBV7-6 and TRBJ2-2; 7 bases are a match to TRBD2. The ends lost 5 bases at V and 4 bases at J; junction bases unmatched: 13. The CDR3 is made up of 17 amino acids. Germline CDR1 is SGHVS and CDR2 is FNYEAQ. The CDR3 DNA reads TGTGCCAGCAGCCCGTATAACGCGGGAGCGGGCACCGGGGAGCTGTTTTTT. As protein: CASSPYNAGAGTGELFF. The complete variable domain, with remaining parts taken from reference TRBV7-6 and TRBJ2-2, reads GAGVSQSPRYKVTKRGQDVALRCDPISGHVSLYWYRQALGQGPEFLTYFNYEAQQDKSGLPNDRFSAERPEGSISTLTIQRTEQRDSAMYRCASSPYNAGAGTGELFFGEGSRLTVL.

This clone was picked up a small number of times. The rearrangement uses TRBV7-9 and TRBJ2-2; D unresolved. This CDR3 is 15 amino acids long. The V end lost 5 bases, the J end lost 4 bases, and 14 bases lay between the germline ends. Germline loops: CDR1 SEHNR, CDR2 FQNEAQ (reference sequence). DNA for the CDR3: TGTGCCAGCAGCCCCTTTTTGTCGGTCACCGGGGAGCTGTTTTTT. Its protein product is CASSPFLSVTGELFF.

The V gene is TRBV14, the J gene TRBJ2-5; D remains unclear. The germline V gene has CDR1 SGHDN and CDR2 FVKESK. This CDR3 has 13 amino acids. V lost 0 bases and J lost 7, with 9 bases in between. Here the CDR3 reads CASSQEHGGTQYF. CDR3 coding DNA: TGTGCCAGCAGCCAAGAGCATGGCGGGACCCAGTACTTC.

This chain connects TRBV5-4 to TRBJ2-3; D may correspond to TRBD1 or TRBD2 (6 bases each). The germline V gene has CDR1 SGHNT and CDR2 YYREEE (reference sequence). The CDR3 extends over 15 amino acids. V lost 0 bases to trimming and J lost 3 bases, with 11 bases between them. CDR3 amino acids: CASSLARGPTDTQYF. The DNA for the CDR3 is TGTGCCAGCAGCTTGGCCCGGGGGCCTACAGATACGCAGTATTTT.

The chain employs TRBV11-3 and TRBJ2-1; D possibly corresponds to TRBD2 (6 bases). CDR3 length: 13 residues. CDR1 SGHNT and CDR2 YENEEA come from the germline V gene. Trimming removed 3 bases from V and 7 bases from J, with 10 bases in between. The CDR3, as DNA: TGTGCCAGCAGCTTTGGAGGGACGAATGAGCAGTTCTTC. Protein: CASSFGGTNEQFF.

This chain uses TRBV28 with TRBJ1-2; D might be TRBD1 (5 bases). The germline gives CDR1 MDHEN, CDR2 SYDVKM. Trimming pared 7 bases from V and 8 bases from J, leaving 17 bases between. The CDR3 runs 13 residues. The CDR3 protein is CASIQNQGQGYTF. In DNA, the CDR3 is TGTGCCAGCATCCAAAATCAGGGTCAAGGCTACACCTTC.

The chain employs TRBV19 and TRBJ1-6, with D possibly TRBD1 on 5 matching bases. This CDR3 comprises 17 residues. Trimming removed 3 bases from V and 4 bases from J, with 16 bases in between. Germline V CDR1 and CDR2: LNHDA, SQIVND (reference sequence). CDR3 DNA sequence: TGTGCCAGTAGTATCGGTAGGGGAATCTTATATAATTCACCCCTCCACTTT. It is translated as CASSIGRGILYNSPLHF.

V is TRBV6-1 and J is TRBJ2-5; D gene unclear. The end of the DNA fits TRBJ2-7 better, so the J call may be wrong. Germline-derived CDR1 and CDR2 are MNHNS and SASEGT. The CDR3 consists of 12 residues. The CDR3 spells CASSEGSYEQYF. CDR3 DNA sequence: TGTGCCAGCAGTGAAGGATCCTACGAGCAGTACTTC.

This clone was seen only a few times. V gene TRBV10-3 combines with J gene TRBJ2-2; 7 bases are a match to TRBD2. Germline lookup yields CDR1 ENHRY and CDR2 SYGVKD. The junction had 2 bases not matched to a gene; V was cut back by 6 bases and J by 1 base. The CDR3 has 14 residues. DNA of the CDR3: TGTGCCATCAGAGCTAGCGGGAACACCGGGGAGCTGTTTTTT. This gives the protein CAIRASGNTGELFF.

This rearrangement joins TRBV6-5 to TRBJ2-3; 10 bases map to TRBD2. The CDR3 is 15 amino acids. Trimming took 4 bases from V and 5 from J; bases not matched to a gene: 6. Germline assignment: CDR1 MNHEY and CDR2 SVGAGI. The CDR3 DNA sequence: TGTGCCAGCAGTTGGGGTAGCGGGAGGCTAGATACGCAGTATTTT. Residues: CASSWGSGRLDTQYF.

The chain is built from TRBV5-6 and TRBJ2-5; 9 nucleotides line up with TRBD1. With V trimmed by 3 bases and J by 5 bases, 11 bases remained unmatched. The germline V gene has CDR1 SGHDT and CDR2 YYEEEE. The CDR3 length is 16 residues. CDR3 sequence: CASSSIQGASQETQYF. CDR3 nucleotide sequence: TGTGCCAGCAGCTCCATACAGGGGGCGAGCCAGGAGACCCAGTACTTC.

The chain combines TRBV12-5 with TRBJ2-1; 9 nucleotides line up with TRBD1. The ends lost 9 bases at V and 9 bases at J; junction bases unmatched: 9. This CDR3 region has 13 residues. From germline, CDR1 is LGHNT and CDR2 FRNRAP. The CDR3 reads CASESGTGLEQFF. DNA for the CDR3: TGTGCTAGCGAATCCGGGACAGGGCTTGAGCAGTTCTTC.

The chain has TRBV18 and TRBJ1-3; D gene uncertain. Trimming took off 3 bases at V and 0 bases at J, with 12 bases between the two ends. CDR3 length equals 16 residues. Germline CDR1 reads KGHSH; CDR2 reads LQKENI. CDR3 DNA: TGTGCCAGCTCACCCCTGACGTCCCTCTCTGGAAACACCATATATTTT. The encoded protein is CASSPLTSLSGNTIYF. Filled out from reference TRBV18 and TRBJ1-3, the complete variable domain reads NAGVMQNPRHLVRRRGQEARLRCSPMKGHSHVYWYRQLPEEGLKFMVYLQKENIIDESGMPKERFSAEFPKEGPSILRIQQVVRGDSAAYFCASSPLTSLSGNTIYFGEGSWLTVV.

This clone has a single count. The chain's CDR3 is CASSPSRASYEQYF. CDR3 nucleotides: TGTGCCAGCAGCCCGAGTAGGGCCTCCTACGAGCAGTACTTC. The chain has TRBV6-6 and TRBJ2-7, with D uncertain. The CDR3 is 14 residues long. V was trimmed by 6 bases and J by 0 bases, leaving 12 bases between them. The germline gives CDR1 MNHNY, CDR2 SVGAGI (reference sequence).